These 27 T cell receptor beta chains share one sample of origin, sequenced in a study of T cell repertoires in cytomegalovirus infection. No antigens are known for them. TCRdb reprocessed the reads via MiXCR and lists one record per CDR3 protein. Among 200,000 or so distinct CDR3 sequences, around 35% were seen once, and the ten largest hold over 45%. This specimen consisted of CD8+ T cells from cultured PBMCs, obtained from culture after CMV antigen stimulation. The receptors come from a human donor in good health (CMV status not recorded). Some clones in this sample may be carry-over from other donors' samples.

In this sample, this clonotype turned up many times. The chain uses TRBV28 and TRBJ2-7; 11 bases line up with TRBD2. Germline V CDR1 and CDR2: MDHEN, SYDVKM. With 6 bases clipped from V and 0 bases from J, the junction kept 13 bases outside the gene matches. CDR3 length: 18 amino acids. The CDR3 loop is CASSERYASGRSSYEQYF. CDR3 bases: TGTGCCAGCAGCGAAAGATACGCTAGCGGGAGGAGCTCCTACGAGCAGTACTTC.

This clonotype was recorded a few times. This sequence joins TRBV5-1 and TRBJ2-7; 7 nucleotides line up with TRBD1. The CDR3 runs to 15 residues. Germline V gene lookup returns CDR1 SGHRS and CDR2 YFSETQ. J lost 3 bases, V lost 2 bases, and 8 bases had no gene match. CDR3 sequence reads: CASSLRQGYIYEQYF. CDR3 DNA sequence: TGCGCCAGCAGCTTACGACAGGGATATATCTACGAGCAGTACTTC. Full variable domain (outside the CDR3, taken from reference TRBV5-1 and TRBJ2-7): KAGVTQTPRYLIKTRGQQVTLSCSPISGHRSVSWYQQTPGQGLQFLFEYFSETQRNKGNFPGRFSGRQFSNSRSEMNVSTLELGDSALYLCASSLRQGYIYEQYFGPGTRLTVT.

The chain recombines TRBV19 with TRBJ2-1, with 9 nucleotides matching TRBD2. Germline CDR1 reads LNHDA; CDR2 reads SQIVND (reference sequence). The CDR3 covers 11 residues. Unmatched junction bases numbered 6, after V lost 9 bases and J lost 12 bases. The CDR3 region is CASAGGHGQFF. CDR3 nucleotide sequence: TGTGCCAGCGCGGGAGGGCATGGGCAGTTCTTC. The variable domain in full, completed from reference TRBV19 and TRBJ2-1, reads DGGITQSPKYLFRKEGQNVTLSCEQNLNHDAMYWYRQDPGQGLRLIYYSQIVNDFQKGDIAEGYSVSREKKESFPLTVTSAQKNPTAFYLCASAGGHGQFFGPGTRLTVL.

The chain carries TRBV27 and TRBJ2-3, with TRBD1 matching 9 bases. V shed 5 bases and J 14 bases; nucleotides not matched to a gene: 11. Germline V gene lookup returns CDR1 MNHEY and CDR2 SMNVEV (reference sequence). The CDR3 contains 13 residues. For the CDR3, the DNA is TGTGCCAGCAGTCCCCCGGGGGACAGGGTGTGGTATTTT. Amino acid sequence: CASSPPGDRVWYF.

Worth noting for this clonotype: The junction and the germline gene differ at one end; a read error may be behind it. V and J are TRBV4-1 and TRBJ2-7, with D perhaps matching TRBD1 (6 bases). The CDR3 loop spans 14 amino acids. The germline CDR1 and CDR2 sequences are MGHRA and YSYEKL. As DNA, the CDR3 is TGTGCCAGCAGCCAAGATACAGGGTCCTACGAGCAGTACTTC. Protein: CASSQDTGSYEQYF.

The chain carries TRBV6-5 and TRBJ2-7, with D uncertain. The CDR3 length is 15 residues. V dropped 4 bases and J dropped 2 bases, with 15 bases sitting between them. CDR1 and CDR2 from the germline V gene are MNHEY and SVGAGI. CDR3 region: CASSSPTRAPYEQYF. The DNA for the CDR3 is TGTGCCAGCAGTTCTCCGACGAGAGCGCCCTACGAGCAGTACTTC.

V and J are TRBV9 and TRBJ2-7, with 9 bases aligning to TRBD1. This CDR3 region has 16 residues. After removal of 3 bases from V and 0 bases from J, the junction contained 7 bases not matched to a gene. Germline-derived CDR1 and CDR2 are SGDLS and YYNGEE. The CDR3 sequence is CASSARDREYSYEQYF. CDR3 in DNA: TGTGCCAGCAGCGCCCGGGACAGGGAATACTCCTACGAGCAGTACTTC.

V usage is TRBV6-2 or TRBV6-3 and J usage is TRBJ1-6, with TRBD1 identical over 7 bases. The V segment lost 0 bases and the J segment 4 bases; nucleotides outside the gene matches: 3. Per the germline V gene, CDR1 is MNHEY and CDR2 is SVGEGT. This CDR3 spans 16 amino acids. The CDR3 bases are TGTGCCAGCAGTTACTCGGGGGGACAGTATAATTCACCCCTCCACTTT. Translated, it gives CASSYSGGQYNSPLHF.

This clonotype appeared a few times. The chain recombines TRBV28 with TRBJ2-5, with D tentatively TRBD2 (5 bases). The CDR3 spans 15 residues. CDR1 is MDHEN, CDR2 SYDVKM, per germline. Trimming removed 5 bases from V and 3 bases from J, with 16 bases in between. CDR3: CASSGGPRGEETQYF. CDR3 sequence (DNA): TGTGCCAGCAGTGGCGGGCCTAGAGGAGAAGAGACCCAGTACTTC.

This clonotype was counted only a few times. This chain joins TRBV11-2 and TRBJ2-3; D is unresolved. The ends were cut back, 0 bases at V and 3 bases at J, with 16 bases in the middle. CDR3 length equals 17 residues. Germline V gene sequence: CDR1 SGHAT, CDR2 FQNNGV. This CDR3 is CASSLDLGSPETDTQYF. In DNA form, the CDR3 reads TGTGCCAGCAGCTTAGATCTCGGATCCCCCGAAACAGATACGCAGTATTTT.

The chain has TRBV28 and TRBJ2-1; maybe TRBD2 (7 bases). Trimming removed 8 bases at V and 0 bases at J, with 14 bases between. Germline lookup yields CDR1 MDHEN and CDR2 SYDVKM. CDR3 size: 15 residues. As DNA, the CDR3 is TGTGCCAGCTATCAGGGAGGGGGCTCCTACAATGAGCAGTTCTTC. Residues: CASYQGGGSYNEQFF.

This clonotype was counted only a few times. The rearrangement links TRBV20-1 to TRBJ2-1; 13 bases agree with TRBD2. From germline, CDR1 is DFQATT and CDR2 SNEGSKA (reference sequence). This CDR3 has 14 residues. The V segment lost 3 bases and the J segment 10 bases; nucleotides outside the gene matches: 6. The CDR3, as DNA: TGCAGTGCTAGGGCACTAGCGGGAGGGTGGGAGCAGTTCTTC. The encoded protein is CSARALAGGWEQFF.

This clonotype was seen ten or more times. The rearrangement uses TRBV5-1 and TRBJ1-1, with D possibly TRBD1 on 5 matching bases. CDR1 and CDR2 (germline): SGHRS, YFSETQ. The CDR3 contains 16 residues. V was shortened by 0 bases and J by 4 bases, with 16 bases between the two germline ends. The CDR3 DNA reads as TGCGCCAGCAGCTTGGAGGGCCCCCCGGGGGGCACTGAAGCTTTCTTT. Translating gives CASSLEGPPGGTEAFF.

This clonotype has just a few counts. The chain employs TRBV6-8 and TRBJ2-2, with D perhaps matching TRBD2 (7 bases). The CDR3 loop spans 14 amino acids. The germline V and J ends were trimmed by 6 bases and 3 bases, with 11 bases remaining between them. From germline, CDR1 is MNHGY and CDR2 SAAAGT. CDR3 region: CASRIGGDTGELFF. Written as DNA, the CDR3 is TGTGCCAGCAGGATAGGGGGGGACACCGGGGAGCTGTTTTTT.

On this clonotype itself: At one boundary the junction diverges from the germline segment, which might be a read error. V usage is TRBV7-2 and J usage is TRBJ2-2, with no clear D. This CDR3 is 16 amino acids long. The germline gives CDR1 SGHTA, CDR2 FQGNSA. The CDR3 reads CASRLSWFANTGELFF. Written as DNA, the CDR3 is TGTGCAAGCAGATTGTCGTGGTTCGCGAACACCGGGGAGCTGTTTTTT.

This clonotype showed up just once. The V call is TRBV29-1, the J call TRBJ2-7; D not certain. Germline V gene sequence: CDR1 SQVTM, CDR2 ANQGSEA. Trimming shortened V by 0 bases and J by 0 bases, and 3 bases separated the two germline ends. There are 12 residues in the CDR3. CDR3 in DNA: TGCAGCGTTGAAGAGGCCTCCTACGAGCAGTACTTC. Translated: CSVEEASYEQYF.

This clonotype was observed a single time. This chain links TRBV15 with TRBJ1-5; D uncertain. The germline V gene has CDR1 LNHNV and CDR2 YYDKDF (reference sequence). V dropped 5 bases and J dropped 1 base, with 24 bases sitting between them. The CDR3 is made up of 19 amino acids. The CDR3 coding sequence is TGTGCCACCAGCCCAAACCGACCGGGAACCACCTTAAGCAATCAGCCCCAGCATTTT. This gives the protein CATSPNRPGTTLSNQPQHF.

The CDR3 DNA sequence: TGTGCCAGCAGCTGGCAGCGGACTGAAGCTTTCTTT. Amino acids: CASSWQRTEAFF. This chain connects TRBV7-9 to TRBJ1-1; D not resolved. This CDR3 is 12 amino acids long. Germline loops: CDR1 SEHNR, CDR2 FQNEAQ (reference sequence). V was shortened by 4 bases and J by 5 bases, with 8 bases between the two germline ends.

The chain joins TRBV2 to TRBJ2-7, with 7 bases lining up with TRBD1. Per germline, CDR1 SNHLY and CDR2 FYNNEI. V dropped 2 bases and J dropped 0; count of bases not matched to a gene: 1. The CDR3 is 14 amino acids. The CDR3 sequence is CASSERTGSYEQYF. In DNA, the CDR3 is TGTGCCAGCAGTGAAAGGACAGGCTCCTACGAGCAGTACTTC.

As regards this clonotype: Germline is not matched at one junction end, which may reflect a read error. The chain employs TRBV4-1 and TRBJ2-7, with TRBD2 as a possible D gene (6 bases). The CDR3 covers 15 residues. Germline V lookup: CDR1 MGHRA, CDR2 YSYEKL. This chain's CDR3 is CASSQAGTSSYEQYF. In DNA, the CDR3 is TGTGCCAGCAGCCAGGCCGGGACTTCCTCTTACGAGCAGTACTTC.

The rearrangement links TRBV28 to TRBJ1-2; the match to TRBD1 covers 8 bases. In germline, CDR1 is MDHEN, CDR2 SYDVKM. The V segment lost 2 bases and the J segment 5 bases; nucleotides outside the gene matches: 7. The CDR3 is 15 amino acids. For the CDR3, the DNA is TGTGCCAGCAGTTTAACGGACAGGGATGTTTATGGCTACACCTTC. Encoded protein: CASSLTDRDVYGYTF.

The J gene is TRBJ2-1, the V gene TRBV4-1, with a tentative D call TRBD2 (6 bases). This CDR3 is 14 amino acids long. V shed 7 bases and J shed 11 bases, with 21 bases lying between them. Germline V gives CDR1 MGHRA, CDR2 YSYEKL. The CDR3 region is CASIPEGETNKQFF. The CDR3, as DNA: TGCGCCAGCATACCGGAGGGAGAGACAAACAAGCAGTTCTTC.

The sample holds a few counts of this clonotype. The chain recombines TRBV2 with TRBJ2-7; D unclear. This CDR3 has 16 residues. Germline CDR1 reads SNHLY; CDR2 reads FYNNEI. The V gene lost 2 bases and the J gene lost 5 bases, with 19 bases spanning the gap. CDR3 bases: TGTGCCAGCAGTGAAATAGGGCGGCCGATCGGCGACGAGCAGTACTTC. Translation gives CASSEIGRPIGDEQYF.

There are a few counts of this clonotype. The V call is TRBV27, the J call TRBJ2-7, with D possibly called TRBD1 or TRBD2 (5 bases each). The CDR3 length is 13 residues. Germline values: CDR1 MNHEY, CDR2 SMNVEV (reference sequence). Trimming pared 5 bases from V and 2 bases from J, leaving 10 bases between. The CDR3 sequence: CASSTRGTYEQYF. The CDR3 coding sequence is TGTGCCAGCAGTACCCGGGGCACCTACGAGCAGTACTTC.

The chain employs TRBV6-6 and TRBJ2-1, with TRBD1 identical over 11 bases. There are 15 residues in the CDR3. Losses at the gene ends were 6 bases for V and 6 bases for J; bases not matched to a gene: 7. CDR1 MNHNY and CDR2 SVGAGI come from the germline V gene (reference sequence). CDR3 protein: CASSLGQGVPNEQFF. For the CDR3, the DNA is TGTGCCAGCAGCTTGGGACAGGGGGTCCCCAATGAGCAGTTCTTC.

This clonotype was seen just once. CDR3 sequence (DNA): TGCAGTGCTAGCAAGGGCGAAGGAATATCCTACGAGCAGTACTTC. This encodes CSASKGEGISYEQYF. The V and J genes are TRBV20-1 and TRBJ2-7; no clear D gene. The CDR3 has 15 amino acids. Germline V CDR1 and CDR2: DFQATT, SNEGSKA (reference sequence). The V end was cut by 3 bases, the J end by 1 base, with 16 bases between.

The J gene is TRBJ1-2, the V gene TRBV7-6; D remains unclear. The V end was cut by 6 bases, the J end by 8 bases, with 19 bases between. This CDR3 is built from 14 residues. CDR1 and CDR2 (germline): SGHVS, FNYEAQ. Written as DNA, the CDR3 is TGTGCCAGCAGTCCTCCTGGCAGTTTCGAGGGCTACACCTTC. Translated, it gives CASSPPGSFEGYTF.